The present entry profiles one T cell receptor (beta chain) with its context. A junction end diverges from the germline sequence, so it may reflect a read error. The data were taken from a study of tumor-infiltrating lymphocytes in primary liver carcinoma. Making TCR beta cDNA involved 400 to 600 ng total RNA and a constant-region primer. Three rounds of nested multiplex PCR with slightly modified ARM-PCR produced TCR beta libraries. Both of the initial two PCR rounds ran for about 11 cycles and employed TRBV1-TRBV30 forward primers alongside a C-beta reverse primer. TCRdb fed the multiplex PCR reads into MiXCR, producing one record per CDR3 protein. The sample yields 80,000 or so distinct CDR3 sequences, roughly two thirds seen once. There are 15 residues in the CDR3. In germline, CDR1 is SGHVS, CDR2 FQNEAQ. Between roughly 20 and 30 mg of unsorted bulk tissue served as the source from which RNA and DNA were co-extracted.

The genes are TRBV7-8 and TRBJ2-3, with 10 bases matching TRBD1. This TCR came from a woman aged 55-69 years with primary liver carcinoma and hepatitis B virus infection. The sequencing sample was made of liver tumor tissue from sampling region 4. As for subset: tumor region T4, right-lateral pole. The CDR3 nucleotides read TGTGCCAGTAGCCTCCGGACAGGGGGTGCAGATACGCACTATTTT. Its translation is CASSLRTGGADTHYF.